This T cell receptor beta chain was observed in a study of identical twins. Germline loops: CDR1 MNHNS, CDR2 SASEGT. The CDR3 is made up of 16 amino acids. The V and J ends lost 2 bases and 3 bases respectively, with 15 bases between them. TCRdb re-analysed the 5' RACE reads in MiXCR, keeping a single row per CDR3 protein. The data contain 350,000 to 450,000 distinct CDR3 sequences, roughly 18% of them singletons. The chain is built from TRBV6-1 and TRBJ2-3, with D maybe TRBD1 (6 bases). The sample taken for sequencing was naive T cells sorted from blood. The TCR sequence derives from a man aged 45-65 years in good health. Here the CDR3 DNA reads TGTGCCAGCAGTGAATGGCAGGGGCAAGCGACAGATACGCAGTATTTT. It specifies CASSEWQGQATDTQYF.